This T cell receptor beta chain was recorded in a study of cytomegalovirus exposure and HLA in healthy donors. Study-level information: Prior work identified about 120 million unique TCR beta sequences in approximately 200 million T cells.

PCR used 60 Vbeta primers and 13 Jbeta primers. Here immunoSEQ multiplex PCR was the method, and the copy in TCRdb shows in-frame clones only, minus some. The sample contains about 190,000 clones, 81% of which appear only once. The sequenced material came from PBMCs. This clonotype was sampled from a man in his fifties or sixties in good health and CMV-seronegative.

CDR3 residues: CASSRGQNTEAFF. The DNA for the CDR3 is TGTGCCAGCTCCCGGGGACAGAACACTGAAGCTTTCTTT. V is TRBV18 and J is TRBJ1-1, with D possibly TRBD1 on 6 matching bases. Germline CDR1 reads KGHSH; CDR2 reads LQKENI. CDR3 length: 13 amino acids. Trimming left V 6 bases short and J 1 base short, with 9 bases between.